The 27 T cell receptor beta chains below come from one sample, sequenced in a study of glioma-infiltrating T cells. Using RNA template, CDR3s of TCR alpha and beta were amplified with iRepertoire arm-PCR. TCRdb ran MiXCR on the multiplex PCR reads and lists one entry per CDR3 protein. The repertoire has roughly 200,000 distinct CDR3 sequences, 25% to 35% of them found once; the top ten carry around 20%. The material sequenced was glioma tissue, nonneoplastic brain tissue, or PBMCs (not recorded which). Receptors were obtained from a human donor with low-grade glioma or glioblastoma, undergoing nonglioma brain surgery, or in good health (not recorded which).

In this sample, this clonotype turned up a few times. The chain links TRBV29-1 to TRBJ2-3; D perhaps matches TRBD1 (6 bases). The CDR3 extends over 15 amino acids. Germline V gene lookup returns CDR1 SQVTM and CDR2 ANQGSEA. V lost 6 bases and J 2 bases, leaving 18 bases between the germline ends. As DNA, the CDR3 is TGCAGCGTGGAGCCGAGGGGACACACCACAGATACGCAGTATTTT. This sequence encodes CSVEPRGHTTDTQYF.

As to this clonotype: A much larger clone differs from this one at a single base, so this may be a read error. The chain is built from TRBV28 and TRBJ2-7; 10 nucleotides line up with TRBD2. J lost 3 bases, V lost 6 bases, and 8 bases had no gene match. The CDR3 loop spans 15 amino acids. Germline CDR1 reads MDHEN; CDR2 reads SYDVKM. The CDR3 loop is CASRGIAGGHYEQYF. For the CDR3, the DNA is TGTGCCAGCAGAGGAATAGCGGGAGGCCACTACGAGCAGTACTTC.

The CDR3 region is CASSLPIVAFTDTQYF. The DNA of the CDR3 is TGCGCCAGCAGCTTGCCCATAGTAGCGTTTACAGATACGCAGTATTTT. The genes are TRBV5-1 and TRBJ2-3, with D maybe TRBD2 (5 bases). V was pared by 1 base and J by 3 bases, with 15 bases between. The germline gives CDR1 SGHRS, CDR2 YFSETQ. This CDR3 region has 16 residues.

The CDR3 region has the DNA TGTGCCAGTAGTATGGGTGACAGGCGACACAATGAGCAGTTCTTC. Residues: CASSMGDRRHNEQFF. The chain carries TRBV19 and TRBJ2-1; a possible D gene is TRBD1 (6 bases). V lost 3 bases and J lost 5, with 14 bases in between. CDR1 and CDR2 from the germline V gene are LNHDA and SQIVND (reference sequence). The CDR3 contains 15 residues.

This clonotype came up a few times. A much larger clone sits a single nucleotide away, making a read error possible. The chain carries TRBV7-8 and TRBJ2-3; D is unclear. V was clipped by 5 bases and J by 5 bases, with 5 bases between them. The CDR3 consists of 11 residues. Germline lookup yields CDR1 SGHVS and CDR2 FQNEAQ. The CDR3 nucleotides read TGTGCCAGCAGCCCTGTAGATACGCAGTATTTT. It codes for CASSPVDTQYF.

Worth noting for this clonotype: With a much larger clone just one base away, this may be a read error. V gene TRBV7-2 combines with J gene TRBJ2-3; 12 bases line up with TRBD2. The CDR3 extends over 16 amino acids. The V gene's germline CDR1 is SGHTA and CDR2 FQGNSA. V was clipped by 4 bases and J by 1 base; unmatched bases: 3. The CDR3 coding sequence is TGTGCCAGCAGCTCCTCTAGCGGGGGGGGCACAGATACGCAGTATTTT. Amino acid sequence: CASSSSSGGGTDTQYF.

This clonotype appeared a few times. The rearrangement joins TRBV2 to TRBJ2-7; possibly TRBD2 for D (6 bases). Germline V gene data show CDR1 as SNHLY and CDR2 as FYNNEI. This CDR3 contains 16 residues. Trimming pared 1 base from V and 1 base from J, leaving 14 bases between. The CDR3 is CASSEEEGTDSYEQYF. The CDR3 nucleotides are TGTGCCAGCAGTGAAGAAGAAGGGACTGATTCCTACGAGCAGTACTTC.

The CDR3 region is CASSLGLASLETQYF. The CDR3 bases are TGTGCCAGCAGCCTGGGACTAGCTTCGTTAGAGACCCAGTACTTC. The J gene is TRBJ2-5, the V gene TRBV7-2, with 9 bases matching TRBD2. Germline loops: CDR1 SGHTA, CDR2 FQGNSA. The CDR3 runs to 15 residues. After removal of 5 bases from V and 4 bases from J, the junction contained 8 bases not matched to a gene. Drawing the rest from reference TRBV7-2 and TRBJ2-5, the complete variable domain is GAGVSQSPSNKVTEKGKDVELRCDPISGHTALYWYRQSLGQGLEFLIYFQGNSAPDKSGLPSDRFSAERTGGSVSTLTIQRTQQEDSAVYLCASSLGLASLETQYFGPGTRLLVL.

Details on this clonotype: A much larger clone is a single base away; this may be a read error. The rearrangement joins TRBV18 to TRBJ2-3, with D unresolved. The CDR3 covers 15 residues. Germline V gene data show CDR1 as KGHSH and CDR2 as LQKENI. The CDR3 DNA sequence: TGTGCCATCTCACCAAAGATGGCTAGCACAGATACGCAGTATTTT. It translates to CAISPKMASTDTQYF. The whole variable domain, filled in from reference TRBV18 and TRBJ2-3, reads NAGVMQNPRHLVRRRGQEARLRCSPMKGHSHVYWYRQLPEEGLKFMVYLQKENIIDESGMPKERFSAEFPKEGPSILRIQQVVRGDSAAYFCAISPKMASTDTQYFGPGTRLTVL.

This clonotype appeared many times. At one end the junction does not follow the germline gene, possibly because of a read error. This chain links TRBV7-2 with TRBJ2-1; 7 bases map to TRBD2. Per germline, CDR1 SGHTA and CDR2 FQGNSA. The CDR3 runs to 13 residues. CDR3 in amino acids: CASSLDRDYARIF. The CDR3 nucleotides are TGTGCCAGCAGCTTAGACCGGGACTACGCCCGGATATTC.

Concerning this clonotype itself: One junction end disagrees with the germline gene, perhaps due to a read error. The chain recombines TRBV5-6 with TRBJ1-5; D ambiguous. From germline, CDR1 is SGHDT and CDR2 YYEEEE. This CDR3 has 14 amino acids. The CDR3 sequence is CSSNFERGNQPQHF. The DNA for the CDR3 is TGTTCCAGCAACTTCGAACGTGGCAATCAGCCCCAGCATTTT.

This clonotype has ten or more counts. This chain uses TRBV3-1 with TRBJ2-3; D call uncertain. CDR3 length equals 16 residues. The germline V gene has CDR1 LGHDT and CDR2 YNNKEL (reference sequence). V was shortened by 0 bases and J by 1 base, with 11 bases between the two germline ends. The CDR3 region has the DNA TGTGCCAGCAGCCAAGATGCGGCTAGGGGCACAGATACGCAGTATTTT. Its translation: CASSQDAARGTDTQYF.

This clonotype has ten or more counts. CDR3 sequence reads: CSAESGNSYEQYF. The CDR3 nucleotides are TGCAGTGCGGAGAGCGGAAACTCCTACGAGCAGTACTTC. The rearrangement uses TRBV20-1 and TRBJ2-7, with D perhaps TRBD2 (5 bases). The CDR3 consists of 13 residues. Trimming took 6 bases from V and 0 from J, leaving 12 bases between them. In germline, CDR1 is DFQATT, CDR2 SNEGSKA (reference sequence).

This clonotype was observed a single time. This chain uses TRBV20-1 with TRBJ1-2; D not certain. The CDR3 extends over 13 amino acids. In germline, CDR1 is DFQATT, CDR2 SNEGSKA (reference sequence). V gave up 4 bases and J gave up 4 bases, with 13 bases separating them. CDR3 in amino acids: CSAIAGDTYGYTF. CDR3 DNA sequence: TGCAGTGCTATCGCAGGTGACACCTATGGCTACACCTTC.

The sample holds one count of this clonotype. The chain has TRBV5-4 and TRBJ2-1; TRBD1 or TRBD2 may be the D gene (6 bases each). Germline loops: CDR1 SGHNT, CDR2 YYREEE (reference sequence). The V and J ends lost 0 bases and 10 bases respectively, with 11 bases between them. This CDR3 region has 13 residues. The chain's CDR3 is CASSLGGAYEQFF. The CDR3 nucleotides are TGTGCCAGCAGCTTGGGGGGGGCCTACGAGCAGTTCTTC.

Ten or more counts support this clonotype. CDR3 DNA: TGTGCCAGCAGCCAAGATACCCAGGTTAAAGCTTTCTTT. This gives the protein CASSQDTQVKAFF. The chain uses TRBV4-2 and TRBJ1-1; D is uncertain. This CDR3 region has 13 residues. Trimming removed 0 bases from V and 9 bases from J, with 11 bases in between. Germline CDR1 and CDR2: LGHNA and YNFKEQ.

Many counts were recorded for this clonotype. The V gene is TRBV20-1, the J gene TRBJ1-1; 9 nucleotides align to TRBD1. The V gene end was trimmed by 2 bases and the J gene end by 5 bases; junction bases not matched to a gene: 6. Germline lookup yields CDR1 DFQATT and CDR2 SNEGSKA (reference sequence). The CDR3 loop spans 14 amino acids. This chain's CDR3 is CSARTDRGWTEAFF. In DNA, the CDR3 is TGCAGTGCTAGAACGGACAGGGGATGGACTGAAGCTTTCTTT.

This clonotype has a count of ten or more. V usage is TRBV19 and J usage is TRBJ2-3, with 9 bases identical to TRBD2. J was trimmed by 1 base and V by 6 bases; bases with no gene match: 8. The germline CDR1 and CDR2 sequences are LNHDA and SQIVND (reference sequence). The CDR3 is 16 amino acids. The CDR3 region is CASSRIAGVGTDTQYF. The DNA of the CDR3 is TGTGCCAGTAGCCGTATAGCGGGAGTGGGCACAGATACGCAGTATTTT. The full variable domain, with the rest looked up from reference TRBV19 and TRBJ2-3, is DGGITQSPKYLFRKEGQNVTLSCEQNLNHDAMYWYRQDPGQGLRLIYYSQIVNDFQKGDIAEGYSVSREKKESFPLTVTSAQKNPTAFYLCASSRIAGVGTDTQYFGPGTRLTVL.

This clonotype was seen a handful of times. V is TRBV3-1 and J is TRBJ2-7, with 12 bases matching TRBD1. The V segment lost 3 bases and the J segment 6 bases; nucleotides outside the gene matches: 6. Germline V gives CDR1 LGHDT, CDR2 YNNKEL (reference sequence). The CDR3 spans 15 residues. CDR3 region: CASSHRDRGLLEQYF. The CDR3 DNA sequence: TGTGCCAGCAGCCACCGGGACAGGGGGCTACTCGAGCAGTACTTC.

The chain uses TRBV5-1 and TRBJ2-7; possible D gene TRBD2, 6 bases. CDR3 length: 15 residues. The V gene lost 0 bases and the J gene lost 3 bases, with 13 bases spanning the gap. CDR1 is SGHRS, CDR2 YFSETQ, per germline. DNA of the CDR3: TGCGCCAGCAGCTTGGGGGGGACTCAGGTCTACGAGCAGTACTTC. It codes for CASSLGGTQVYEQYF.

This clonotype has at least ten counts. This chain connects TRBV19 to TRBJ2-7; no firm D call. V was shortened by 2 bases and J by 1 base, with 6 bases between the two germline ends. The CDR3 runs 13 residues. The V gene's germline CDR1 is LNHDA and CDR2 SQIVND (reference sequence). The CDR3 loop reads CASSIQESYEQYF. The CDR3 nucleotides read TGTGCCAGTAGTATACAGGAATCCTACGAGCAGTACTTC.

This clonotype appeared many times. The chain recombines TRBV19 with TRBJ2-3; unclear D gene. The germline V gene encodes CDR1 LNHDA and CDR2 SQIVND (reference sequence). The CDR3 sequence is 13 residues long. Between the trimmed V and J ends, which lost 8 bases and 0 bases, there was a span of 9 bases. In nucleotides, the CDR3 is TGTGCCAGTGCTCGGGCTAGCACAGATACGCAGTATTTT. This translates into CASARASTDTQYF. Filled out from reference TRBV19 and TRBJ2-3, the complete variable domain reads DGGITQSPKYLFRKEGQNVTLSCEQNLNHDAMYWYRQDPGQGLRLIYYSQIVNDFQKGDIAEGYSVSREKKESFPLTVTSAQKNPTAFYLCASARASTDTQYFGPGTRLTVL.

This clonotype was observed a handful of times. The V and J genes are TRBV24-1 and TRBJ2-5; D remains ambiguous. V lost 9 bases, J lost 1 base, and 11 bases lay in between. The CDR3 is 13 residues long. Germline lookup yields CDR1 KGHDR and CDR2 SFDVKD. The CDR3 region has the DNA TGTGCCACCCGCACTTGGAGCCAAGAGACCCAGTACTTC. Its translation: CATRTWSQETQYF.

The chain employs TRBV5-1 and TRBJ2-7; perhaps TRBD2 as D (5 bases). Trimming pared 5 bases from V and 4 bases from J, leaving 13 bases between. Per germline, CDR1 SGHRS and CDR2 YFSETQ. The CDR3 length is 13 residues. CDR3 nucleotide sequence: TGCGCCAGCAGGGGAGTACAGACTTACGAGCAGTACTTC. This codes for CASRGVQTYEQYF.

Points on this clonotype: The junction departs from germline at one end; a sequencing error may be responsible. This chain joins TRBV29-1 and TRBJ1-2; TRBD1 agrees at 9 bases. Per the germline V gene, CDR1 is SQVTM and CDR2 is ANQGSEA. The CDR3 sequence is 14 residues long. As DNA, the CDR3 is TGCAGGGTTGGGGGGACAGGGAGTGACTATGGCTACACCTTC. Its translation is CRVGGTGSDYGYTF.

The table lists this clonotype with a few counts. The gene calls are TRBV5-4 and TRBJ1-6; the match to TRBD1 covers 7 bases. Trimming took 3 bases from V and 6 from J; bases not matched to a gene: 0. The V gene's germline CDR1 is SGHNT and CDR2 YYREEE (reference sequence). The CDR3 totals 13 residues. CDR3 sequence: CASSYRGNSPLHF. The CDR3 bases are TGTGCCAGCAGCTACAGGGGTAATTCACCCCTCCACTTT.

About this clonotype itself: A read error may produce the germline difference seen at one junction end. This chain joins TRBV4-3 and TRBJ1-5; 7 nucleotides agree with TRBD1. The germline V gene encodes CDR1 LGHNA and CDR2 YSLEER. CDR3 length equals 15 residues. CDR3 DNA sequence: TGCGCCAGCAGCCAAGGGAGCGTGGAGGGACAGCCCCAGAATTTT. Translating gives CASSQGSVEGQPQNF.